Listed here are 15 T cell receptor beta chains from one sample, sequenced in a study of blood T cell repertoires in COVID-19. The table came from immunoSEQ multiplex PCR; TCRdb's copy has only in-frame clones and leaves some out. In the table there are around 280,000 clones, about nine tenths of which are singletons. Sequencing was performed on peripheral blood. The receptors shown here come from a woman in her fifties or sixties who had recovered from COVID-19.

The chain combines TRBV9 with TRBJ2-2; maybe TRBD1 (5 bases). Germline V gene sequence: CDR1 SGDLS, CDR2 YYNGEE. CDR3 length: 13 residues. V shed 4 bases and J shed 5 bases, with 9 bases lying between them. The CDR3 DNA reads as TGTGCCAGCAGCCGTCAGGGAACCGGGGAGCTGTTTTTT. Amino acids: CASSRQGTGELFF.

V gene TRBV6-2 or TRBV6-3 combines with J gene TRBJ1-1; D remains ambiguous. The CDR3 length is 14 residues. The V gene lost 0 bases and the J gene lost 6 bases, with 11 bases spanning the gap. The germline V gene encodes CDR1 MNHEY and CDR2 SVGEGT. CDR3 in amino acids: CASSYSAASAEAFF. The CDR3 DNA reads as TGTGCCAGCAGTTACTCGGCGGCAAGCGCTGAAGCTTTCTTT.

J is TRBJ2-6 and V is TRBV28; D is undetermined. The CDR3 is 15 residues long. Germline V gene data show CDR1 as MDHEN and CDR2 as SYDVKM. V gave up 4 bases and J gave up 0 bases, with 7 bases separating them. The CDR3 DNA sequence: TGTGCCAGCAGTTGGAGCCTCTCTGGGGCCAACGTCCTGACTTTC. The encoded protein is CASSWSLSGANVLTF.

The gene calls are TRBV12-3 or TRBV12-4 and TRBJ2-5, with D possibly matching TRBD1 (7 bases). There are 13 residues in the CDR3. V lost 11 bases to trimming and J lost 5 bases, with 18 bases between them. As DNA, the CDR3 is TGTGCCTCATCCAGGGGGGCCCGGGAGACCCAGTACTTC. This sequence encodes CASSRGARETQYF.

This chain uses TRBV10-3 with TRBJ1-4, with 7 nucleotides matching TRBD1. The V gene's germline CDR1 is ENHRY and CDR2 SYGVKD. V trimming: 0 bases; J trimming: 7 bases; junction bases outside the gene matches: 11. The CDR3 covers 17 residues. The CDR3 protein is CAISESYGRQGGEKLFF. CDR3 coding DNA: TGTGCCATCAGTGAGTCATATGGTAGACAGGGAGGTGAAAAACTGTTTTTT.

This clone has a handful of counts. A read error may account for a junction end that differs from germline. The chain is built from TRBV7-7 and TRBJ2-1; TRBD1 might be the D (5 bases). The CDR3 runs to 13 residues. CDR1 is SSHAT and CDR2 is FNYEAQ in the germline V gene (reference sequence). CDR3 nucleotides: TGTGCTAGCAGCCACGACAGTGGCGATGAGCAGTTCTTC. Its translation is CASSHDSGDEQFF. The variable domain in full, completed from reference TRBV7-7 and TRBJ2-1, reads GAGVSQSPRYKVTKRGQDVTLRCDPISSHATLYWYQQALGQGPEFLTYFNYEAQPDKSGLPSDRFSAERPEGSISTLTIQRTEQRDSAMYRCASSHDSGDEQFFGPGTRLTVL.

The chain links TRBV3-1 (or the pseudogene TRBV3-2) to TRBJ1-2, with 8 positions matching TRBD1. This CDR3 comprises 13 residues. Germline lookup yields CDR1 LGHDT and CDR2 YNNKEL (reference sequence). V lost 5 bases, J lost 14 bases, and 13 bases stayed unmatched. CDR3 protein: CASSFPGTGERTF. The CDR3 nucleotides read TGTGCCAGCAGCTTCCCCGGGACAGGCGAGAGGACCTTC.

V and J are TRBV14 and TRBJ2-1; 7 positions match TRBD2. The CDR3 spans 19 residues. V gave up 3 bases and J gave up 3 bases; unmatched junction bases: 17. The V gene's germline CDR1 is SGHDN and CDR2 FVKESK. Here the CDR3 DNA reads TGTGCCAGCAGCCAGGATTCGATTTCGCGGGGGAGACTCTACAATGAGCAGTTCTTC. It translates to CASSQDSISRGRLYNEQFF.

Notes on this clone: The same CDR3 can be traced to other DNA sequences in this sample. This chain connects TRBV6-2 or TRBV6-3 to TRBJ1-6; no clear D. The CDR3 is 12 amino acids. V was shortened by 1 base and J by 8 bases, with 3 bases between the two germline ends. Germline CDR1 is MNHEY and CDR2 is SVGEGT. Here the CDR3 reads CASSYFDSPLHF. The CDR3 nucleotides read TGTGCCAGCAGTTACTTCGATTCACCCCTCCACTTT.

The CDR3 sequence: CASSYSPLSPTDTQYF. Here the CDR3 DNA reads TGTGCCAGCAGTTACTCACCACTAAGTCCCACAGATACGCAGTATTTT. The chain joins TRBV6-2 or TRBV6-3 to TRBJ2-3; D uncertain. Trimming stripped 0 bases from V and 2 bases from J, with 12 bases between. This CDR3 comprises 16 residues. The germline gives CDR1 MNHEY, CDR2 SVGEGT.

V usage is TRBV5-6 and J usage is TRBJ1-2; no reliable D call. The CDR3 loop spans 14 amino acids. Germline V gene sequence: CDR1 SGHDT, CDR2 YYEEEE. V was cut by 1 base and J by 1 base, with 8 bases left in between. DNA of the CDR3: TGTGCCAGCAGCTTGCAGCGGGATAACTATGGCTACACCTTC. This gives the protein CASSLQRDNYGYTF.

The rearrangement joins TRBV7-3 to TRBJ2-3; tentative D call: TRBD2 (5 bases). V was clipped by 7 bases and J by 2 bases, with 22 bases between them. There are 17 residues in the CDR3. Germline CDR1 is SGHTA and CDR2 is FQGTGA. The CDR3 region is CASTPTRLAAITDTQYF. The CDR3 region has the DNA TGTGCCAGCACTCCTACCCGGCTAGCAGCGATCACAGATACGCAGTATTTT.

This CDR3 reads CASSPQQAGNYGYTF. The CDR3 DNA reads TGCGCCAGCAGCCCTCAGCAGGCGGGGAACTATGGCTACACCTTC. The chain joins TRBV4-3 to TRBJ1-2; D unresolved. The germline V and J ends were trimmed by 4 bases and 2 bases, with 14 bases remaining between them. Looked up from germline, CDR1 is LGHNA and CDR2 is YSLEER. This CDR3 has 15 residues.

The rearrangement uses TRBV29-1 and TRBJ2-7, with D maybe TRBD2 (5 bases). CDR1 is SQVTM, CDR2 ANQGSEA, per germline. V shed 4 bases and J shed 3 bases, with 13 bases lying between them. CDR3 length equals 13 residues. CDR3: CSVVAGGNYEQYF. The CDR3 DNA reads TGCAGCGTTGTGGCGGGCGGAAACTACGAGCAGTACTTC.

The chain couples TRBV10-3 to TRBJ2-2, with TRBD2 matching 7 bases. Germline V gene data show CDR1 as ENHRY and CDR2 as SYGVKD. V lost 8 bases to trimming and J lost 3 bases; unmatched junction nucleotides: 12. The CDR3 loop spans 16 amino acids. The CDR3 DNA sequence: TGTGCCATCCATACCATTCCCCTAGCGGACACCGGGGAGCTGTTTTTT. Its translation: CAIHTIPLADTGELFF.